A selection of T cell receptor beta chains follows, all from one sample in a study of CD8 T cells in Susac syndrome. TCRdb fed the immunoSEQ multiplex PCR reads into MiXCR, producing one record per CDR3 protein. Found here are 80,000 or so distinct CDR3 sequences, around 94% of them singletons; the top ten hold about 0.5%. What was sequenced was CD8+ T cells from PBMCs. The receptors derive from a human donor with Susac syndrome. CDR3s include the opening cysteine and the closing phenylalanine or tryptophan. Fields, in order: J gene, V gene, clone size, D gene, CDR3 protein, CDR3 DNA. D genes are given only for firm matches. Only part of the rows carry a size: once, few, many, or a class if the clone is expanded.

j_call: TRBJ2-3; v_call: TRBV12-3/TRBV12-4; clone_size: .; d_call: TRBD1; cdr3_aa: CASSTRRDSRWDTQYF; cdr3_nt: TGTGCCAGCAGCACACGCCGGGACAGCCGTTGGGATACGCAGTATTTT
j_call: TRBJ1-4; v_call: TRBV15; clone_size: .; d_call: .; cdr3_aa: CATSRARQLNEKLFF; cdr3_nt: TGTGCCACCAGCAGAGCAAGACAGCTTAATGAAAAACTGTTTTTT
j_call: TRBJ1-2; v_call: TRBV7-9; clone_size: .; d_call: TRBD1; cdr3_aa: CASSYDRAFYGYTF; cdr3_nt: TGTGCCAGCAGCTACGACAGGGCATTCTATGGCTACACCTTC
j_call: TRBJ2-2; v_call: TRBV5-6; clone_size: .; d_call: TRBD1; cdr3_aa: CASSPGTGATGELFF; cdr3_nt: TGTGCCAGCAGCCCCGGGACAGGGGCCACCGGGGAGCTGTTTTTT
j_call: TRBJ2-5; v_call: TRBV19; clone_size: .; d_call: TRBD2; cdr3_aa: CASSTEGLAEETQYF; cdr3_nt: TGTGCCAGTAGTACCGAGGGACTAGCGGAAGAGACCCAGTACTTC
j_call: TRBJ1-1; v_call: TRBV2; clone_size: .; d_call: .; cdr3_aa: CATSGSEAFF; cdr3_nt: TGTGCCACCAGTGGTTCTGAAGCTTTCTTT
j_call: TRBJ2-3; v_call: TRBV12-3/TRBV12-4; clone_size: .; d_call: TRBD1; cdr3_aa: CASITGEIPDTQYF; cdr3_nt: TGTGCCAGCATCACAGGGGAGATACCAGATACGCAGTATTTT
j_call: TRBJ1-2; v_call: TRBV14; clone_size: .; d_call: .; cdr3_aa: CASSQRGVTAQIHGYTF; cdr3_nt: TGTGCCAGCAGCCAACGAGGGGTAACGGCTCAAATCCATGGCTACACCTTC
j_call: TRBJ1-1; v_call: TRBV20-1; clone_size: .; d_call: .; cdr3_aa: CSASSRRRTNTEAFF; cdr3_nt: TGCAGTGCTAGTTCCAGGCGACGGACGAACACTGAAGCTTTCTTT
j_call: TRBJ2-7; v_call: TRBV9; clone_size: .; d_call: .; cdr3_aa: CASSVATTAPQYF; cdr3_nt: TGTGCCAGCAGCGTAGCTACGACAGCGCCCCAGTACTTC
j_call: TRBJ1-5; v_call: TRBV11-2; clone_size: .; d_call: .; cdr3_aa: CASSSRVSGNQPQHF; cdr3_nt: TGTGCCAGCAGCTCCCGGGTCAGCGGCAATCAGCCCCAGCATTTT
j_call: TRBJ2-1; v_call: TRBV7-3; clone_size: .; d_call: .; cdr3_aa: CASSLGGTYNEQFF; cdr3_nt: TGTGCCAGCAGCTTAGGGGGCACCTACAATGAGCAGTTCTTC
j_call: TRBJ1-2; v_call: TRBV9; clone_size: .; d_call: .; cdr3_aa: CASSLGTQNYGYTF; cdr3_nt: TGTGCCAGCAGCTTGGGGACCCAAAACTATGGCTACACCTTC
j_call: TRBJ1-2; v_call: TRBV29-1; clone_size: .; d_call: .; cdr3_aa: CSVHMGVRGYTF; cdr3_nt: TGCAGCGTTCATATGGGGGTACGGGGCTACACCTTC
j_call: TRBJ1-2; v_call: TRBV27; clone_size: .; d_call: .; cdr3_aa: CASSLTATYGYTF; cdr3_nt: TGTGCCAGCAGTTTGACAGCGACTTATGGCTACACCTTC
j_call: TRBJ2-7; v_call: TRBV12-3/TRBV12-4; clone_size: .; d_call: .; cdr3_aa: CASGTYEQYF; cdr3_nt: TGTGCCAGCGGGACCTACGAGCAGTACTTC
j_call: TRBJ2-7; v_call: TRBV12-3/TRBV12-4; clone_size: once; d_call: .; cdr3_aa: CASSFRIYEQYF; cdr3_nt: TGTGCCAGCAGTTTCAGGATTTACGAGCAGTACTTC
j_call: TRBJ2-3; v_call: TRBV9; clone_size: .; d_call: TRBD2; cdr3_aa: CASRDTSGGPTSTDTQYF; cdr3_nt: TGTGCCAGCAGGGATACTAGCGGGGGGCCTACTAGCACAGATACGCAGTATTTT
j_call: TRBJ2-3; v_call: TRBV12-5; clone_size: .; d_call: TRBD2; cdr3_aa: CASGSSLAGGTDTQYF; cdr3_nt: TGTGCTAGTGGTTCGAGCCTAGCGGGGGGGACAGATACGCAGTATTTT
j_call: TRBJ2-1; v_call: TRBV9; clone_size: .; d_call: TRBD2; cdr3_aa: CASSVGAGGYNEQFF; cdr3_nt: TGTGCCAGCAGCGTCGGCGCGGGGGGATACAATGAGCAGTTCTTC
j_call: TRBJ2-3; v_call: TRBV29-1; clone_size: .; d_call: .; cdr3_aa: CSVGEWGTDTQYF; cdr3_nt: TGCAGCGTTGGGGAGTGGGGCACAGATACGCAGTATTTT
j_call: TRBJ2-5; v_call: TRBV28; clone_size: .; d_call: .; cdr3_aa: CASSASLGGQETQYF; cdr3_nt: TGTGCCAGCAGTGCCTCGTTAGGTGGTCAAGAGACCCAGTACTTC